This record covers a single T cell receptor (beta chain). Its cognate antigen is unknown. The V and J ends lost 9 bases and 2 bases, in that order; junction bases with no gene match: 7. Germline V CDR1 and CDR2: SNHLY, FYNNEI. There are 13 residues in the CDR3. This sample was taken from a study of shared clonotypes between healthy human individuals. Study-level results: Compared with clonotypes that all four donors shared, non-shared clonotypes had lower generation probabilities. Generally, naive subsets came out with larger estimated richness than memory subsets.

Across several immunoSEQ plates, the genomic DNA of each subset was split evenly. The repertoire was sequenced with immunoSEQ multiplex PCR; TCRdb's copy has only in-frame clones and lacks some. The table records some 2.4 million clones, more than 85% of them present only once. Sequenced material: naive CD4+ T cells from PBMCs. The subset here: CD45RA+ positively selected. The V call is TRBV2, the J call TRBJ2-7; 7 nucleotides align to TRBD2. This clonotype originated in a man aged 18-30 years in good health. Some clones in this sample may be carry-over from other donors' samples. CDR3 region: CASARDYTYEQYF. CDR3 nucleotides: TGTGCCAGTGCAAGGGACTACACCTACGAGCAGTACTTC.